The 18 T cell receptor beta chains below all came from one sample that was sequenced in a study of OX40 agonist ivuxolimab in advanced cancers. Generated by immunoSEQ multiplex PCR, the TCRdb table keeps only in-frame clones and is missing some. The table has under 65,000 clones, roughly 87% seen once. Sequenced here: CD4+ or CD8+ T cells sorted from blood, sampled in a trial of the OX40 agonist ivuxolimab. The receptor set was obtained from an adult with an advanced solid tumor such as melanoma, head and neck, liver or kidney cancer.

The rearrangement links TRBV18 to TRBJ1-3; D not resolved. The germline CDR1 and CDR2 sequences are KGHSH and LQKENI. The CDR3 covers 16 residues. V was cut by 1 base and J by 4 bases, with 14 bases left in between. The CDR3 spells CASSPLESLGGNTIYF. For the CDR3, the DNA is TGTGCCAGCTCACCACTGGAGAGCTTAGGAGGAAACACCATATATTTT.

The rearrangement links TRBV2 to TRBJ1-5, with D perhaps matching TRBD1 (5 bases). This CDR3 has 17 amino acids. Trimming took 3 bases from V and 0 from J, leaving 15 bases between them. Germline assignment: CDR1 SNHLY and CDR2 FYNNEI. The chain's CDR3 is CASSEWVGDSSNQPQHF. The CDR3, as DNA: TGTGCCAGCAGTGAGTGGGTAGGAGACAGTAGCAATCAGCCCCAGCATTTT.

CDR3 sequence: CASSIGQGDQPQHF. The CDR3, as DNA: TGCGCCAGCAGCATAGGACAGGGAGACCAGCCCCAGCATTTT. The J gene is TRBJ1-5, the V gene TRBV5-1, with 8 bases aligning to TRBD1. CDR3 size: 14 residues. The junction had 7 bases not matched to a gene; V was cut back by 4 bases and J by 7 bases. Germline assignment: CDR1 SGHRS and CDR2 YFSETQ. Full variable domain (remainder filled in from reference TRBV5-1 and TRBJ1-5): KAGVTQTPRYLIKTRGQQVTLSCSPISGHRSVSWYQQTPGQGLQFLFEYFSETQRNKGNFPGRFSGRQFSNSRSEMNVSTLELGDSALYLCASSIGQGDQPQHFGDGTRLSIL.

The J gene is TRBJ2-7, the V gene TRBV11-2; 8 positions match TRBD1. Germline V gives CDR1 SGHAT, CDR2 FQNNGV. This CDR3 comprises 13 residues. The V gene end was trimmed by 7 bases and the J gene end by 0 bases; junction bases not matched to a gene: 2. CDR3 nucleotides: TGTGCCAGCACCAGGGGGCCCTCCTACGAGCAGTACTTC. Protein: CASTRGPSYEQYF.

The rearrangement joins TRBV7-9 to TRBJ1-1, with D perhaps matching TRBD1 (5 bases). Germline V gene lookup returns CDR1 SEHNR and CDR2 FQNEAQ (reference sequence). The CDR3 runs 15 residues. V was shortened by 5 bases and J by 0 bases, with 13 bases between the two germline ends. Written as DNA, the CDR3 is TGTGCCAGCAGCCCGGCGGGACGGTTGAACACTGAAGCTTTCTTT. Translating it yields CASSPAGRLNTEAFF.

The V gene is TRBV7-2, the J gene TRBJ2-5; D gene unclear. The CDR3 runs 14 residues. The germline V and J ends were trimmed by 1 base and 4 bases, with 10 bases remaining between them. The germline CDR1 and CDR2 sequences are SGHTA and FQGNSA. The CDR3 here is CASSLGAGAETQYF. CDR3 nucleotide sequence: TGTGCCAGCAGCTTAGGTGCCGGAGCAGAGACCCAGTACTTC. Full variable domain (remainder filled in from reference TRBV7-2 and TRBJ2-5): GAGVSQSPSNKVTEKGKDVELRCDPISGHTALYWYRQSLGQGLEFLIYFQGNSAPDKSGLPSDRFSAERTGGSVSTLTIQRTQQEDSAVYLCASSLGAGAETQYFGPGTRLLVL.

V is TRBV5-1 and J is TRBJ2-1, with TRBD1 matching 8 bases. The V gene's germline CDR1 is SGHRS and CDR2 YFSETQ. CDR3 size: 15 residues. Losses at the gene ends were 3 bases for V and 2 bases for J; bases not matched to a gene: 4. The CDR3 is CASSSTGDTYNEQFF. In DNA, the CDR3 is TGCGCCAGCAGCTCGACAGGGGACACCTACAATGAGCAGTTCTTC.

The chain combines TRBV7-4 with TRBJ2-7; maybe TRBD2 (6 bases). CDR1 SGHVT and CDR2 SQSDAQ come from the germline V gene. The germline V and J ends were trimmed by 5 bases and 12 bases, with 23 bases remaining between them. This CDR3 has 14 amino acids. The CDR3 is CASSPNSWAGPGYF. The CDR3 DNA reads as TGTGCCAGCAGCCCGAACTCCTGGGCGGGACCTGGGTACTTC.

The chain couples TRBV12-5 to TRBJ2-3; maybe TRBD1 (6 bases). CDR3 length: 16 residues. V was shortened by 1 base and J by 0 bases, with 11 bases between the two germline ends. Per germline, CDR1 LGHNT and CDR2 FRNRAP. The CDR3 DNA reads as TGTGCTAGTGGTTTGGCTCGGACAGCTAGCACAGATACGCAGTATTTT. This gives the protein CASGLARTASTDTQYF.

The chain recombines TRBV5-6 with TRBJ1-3; TRBD1 is a possible D gene (5 bases). Per the germline V gene, CDR1 is SGHDT and CDR2 is YYEEEE. The CDR3 runs 16 residues. V was trimmed by 4 bases and J by 0 bases, leaving 14 bases between them. This CDR3 reads CASSPPSGGSGNTIYF. CDR3 sequence (DNA): TGTGCCAGCAGCCCACCCTCGGGGGGCTCTGGAAACACCATATATTTT.

The CDR3 here is CAWSLGLAVNEQFF. DNA of the CDR3: TGTGCCTGGAGTTTGGGACTAGCGGTGAATGAGCAGTTCTTC. This sequence joins TRBV30 and TRBJ2-1, with 11 bases fitting TRBD2. V lost 2 bases to trimming and J lost 7 bases; unmatched junction nucleotides: 4. The germline V gene encodes CDR1 GTSNPN and CDR2 SVGIG (reference sequence). The CDR3 is 14 amino acids.

The CDR3 region is CASSPPGQGNNEQYF. The CDR3 DNA reads as TGTGCCAGCTCACCACCGGGACAGGGCAATAACGAGCAGTACTTC. The chain links TRBV18 to TRBJ2-7; 9 bases agree with TRBD1. CDR3 length: 15 residues. CDR1 is KGHSH and CDR2 is LQKENI in the germline V gene. V trimming: 0 bases; J trimming: 5 bases; junction bases outside the gene matches: 5. The whole variable domain, filled in from reference TRBV18 and TRBJ2-7, reads NAGVMQNPRHLVRRRGQEARLRCSPMKGHSHVYWYRQLPEEGLKFMVYLQKENIIDESGMPKERFSAEFPKEGPSILRIQQVVRGDSAAYFCASSPPGQGNNEQYFGPGTRLTVT.

The chain recombines TRBV6-1 with TRBJ2-7, with 7 bases matching TRBD1. The germline V gene has CDR1 MNHNS and CDR2 SASEGT. The CDR3 has 14 residues. With 7 bases clipped from V and 2 bases from J, the junction kept 8 bases outside the gene matches. CDR3 in amino acids: CASTATGQAYEQYF. CDR3 sequence (DNA): TGTGCCAGCACCGCGACAGGGCAGGCCTACGAGCAGTACTTC.

The chain couples TRBV11-3 to TRBJ2-7; 7 nucleotides match TRBD2. CDR1 SGHNT and CDR2 YENEEA come from the germline V gene. The CDR3 length is 17 residues. V was clipped by 5 bases and J by 0 bases; unmatched bases: 13. The CDR3 bases are TGTGCCAGCAGCCCCGGCCGAGGGAGCGGGGACTCCTACGAGCAGTACTTC. Translating gives CASSPGRGSGDSYEQYF.

Only one count was recorded for this clone. The chain employs TRBV19 and TRBJ1-5, with D maybe TRBD1 (5 bases). V was clipped by 5 bases and J by 2 bases, with 7 bases between them. This CDR3 has 13 amino acids. From germline, CDR1 is LNHDA and CDR2 SQIVND (reference sequence). The CDR3: CASSPTGNQPQHF. For the CDR3, the DNA is TGTGCCAGTAGTCCGACAGGCAATCAGCCCCAGCATTTT. The whole variable domain, remainder taken from reference TRBV19 and TRBJ1-5, is DGGITQSPKYLFRKEGQNVTLSCEQNLNHDAMYWYRQDPGQGLRLIYYSQIVNDFQKGDIAEGYSVSREKKESFPLTVTSAQKNPTAFYLCASSPTGNQPQHFGDGTRLSIL.

The chain has TRBV18 and TRBJ2-2; 8 nucleotides agree with TRBD2. Per the germline V gene, CDR1 is KGHSH and CDR2 is LQKENI. The CDR3 sequence is 17 residues long. The V and J ends lost 0 bases and 4 bases, in that order; junction bases with no gene match: 7. As DNA, the CDR3 is TGTGCCAGCTCACCACCGCGGCCGGGAGGGAGCACCGGGGAGCTGTTTTTT. Translating it yields CASSPPRPGGSTGELFF.

V usage is TRBV6-6 and J usage is TRBJ2-5; TRBD2 matches at 12 bases. The CDR3 length is 14 residues. The V gene end was trimmed by 6 bases and the J gene end by 8 bases; junction bases not matched to a gene: 7. Germline V gene data show CDR1 as MNHNY and CDR2 as SVGAGI (reference sequence). The DNA of the CDR3 is TGTGCCAGCAGACCCGGACTAGCGGGGTCTACCCAGTACTTC. Translation: CASRPGLAGSTQYF.

The genes are TRBV12-5 and TRBJ2-4, with 8 bases aligning to TRBD1. The CDR3 has 11 residues. The germline gives CDR1 LGHNT, CDR2 FRNRAP. Trimming took 4 bases from V and 14 from J; bases not matched to a gene: 4. The CDR3 sequence is CASGSGQDKYF. CDR3 DNA sequence: TGTGCTAGTGGTTCGGGACAGGACAAGTACTTC.